This T cell receptor (beta chain) was obtained from a study of shared clonotypes between healthy human individuals. The naive CD8 fraction comprised CD45RO-negative cells positively selected for CCR7 and excluded terminally differentiated effector memory CD45RA+ cells. This table comes from immunoSEQ multiplex PCR, and its TCRdb copy is limited to in-frame clones, with some not included. This sample has 650,000 to 800,000 clones; just over 90% occur once, and the top ten carry approximately 24%. This receptor was obtained from a young man in good health. Sample: naive CD8+ T cells sorted from blood.

The DNA for the CDR3 is TGTGCCAGCTCCTTTGGGACTAGCTTCTCCCTCGAGGGAGAGCAGTACTTC. Translation gives CASSFGTSFSLEGEQYF. The rearrangement links TRBV18 to TRBJ2-7; 9 bases match TRBD2. The junction had 19 bases not matched to a gene; V was cut back by 6 bases and J by 7 bases. This CDR3 has 17 residues. Looked up from germline, CDR1 is KGHSH and CDR2 is LQKENI. The full variable domain, its missing parts supplied by reference TRBV18 and TRBJ2-7, is NAGVMQNPRHLVRRRGQEARLRCSPMKGHSHVYWYRQLPEEGLKFMVYLQKENIIDESGMPKERFSAEFPKEGPSILRIQQVVRGDSAAYFCASSFGTSFSLEGEQYFGPGTRLTVT.